Listed below are T cell receptor beta chains from one sample, sequenced in a study of blood T cells in healthy people across ages. One entry per CDR3 protein results from TCRdb running MiXCR on the 5' RACE reads. The sample shows 650,000 to 1,000,000 distinct CDR3 sequences, 30% to 45% of them seen only once. Input material: blood. Receptor source: a man between 18 and 29 years old in good health. The CDR3 runs from the conserved cysteine through the conserved F or W. Each record gives: V gene, clone size, D gene, J gene, CDR3 protein, CDR3 DNA. A D gene is named only where the DNA matches it firmly. Not every row has a clone size; where given, it reads once, few, many or a size class.

TRBV12-3/TRBV12-4	many	TRBD1	TRBJ2-3	CASSFAGGPTDTQYF	TGTGCCAGCAGTTTCGCAGGGGGACCCACAGATACGCAGTATTTT
TRBV10-3	few	TRBD2	TRBJ2-1	CAISERAGGRDEQFF	TGTGCCATCAGTGAGCGAGCGGGGGGGCGGGATGAGCAGTTCTTC
TRBV7-2	.	.	TRBJ2-7	CASSLGDVPYERYF	TGTGCCAGCAGCTTAGGAGACGTACCCTACGAGCGGTACTTC
TRBV6-2/TRBV6-3	.	.	TRBJ1-2	CASSYNQRGVKGTNYGYTF	TGTGCCAGCAGTTACAACCAACGAGGGGTAAAAGGGACTAACTATGGCTACACCTTC
TRBV9	.	.	TRBJ2-5	CASSVGSDQETQYF	TGTGCCAGCAGCGTAGGCAGCGACCAAGAGACCCAGTACTTC
TRBV10-3	many	.	TRBJ2-1	CAISERSEPFYNEQFF	TGTGCCATCAGTGAGAGGTCGGAGCCTTTCTACAATGAGCAGTTCTTC
TRBV6-1	.	.	TRBJ1-1	CASRRGVNTEAFF	TGTGCCAGCCGCCGAGGTGTGAACACTGAAGCTTTCTTT
TRBV20-1	.	.	TRBJ1-5	CSASLDSSNQPQHF	TGCAGTGCTTCGCTCGACAGTAGCAATCAGCCCCAGCATTTT
TRBV20-1	.	.	TRBJ2-3	CSALRDTETQYF	TGCAGTGCCTTGAGGGACACAGAGACGCAGTATTTT
TRBV5-1	few	.	TRBJ2-4	CASSLETDIQYF	TGCGCCAGCAGCTTGGAGACGGACATTCAGTACTTC
TRBV5-6	.	.	TRBJ2-5	CASSWGPQGNGQNEQYF	TGTGCCAGCAGCTGGGGTCCCCAGGGGAACGGGCAAAATGAGCAGTACTTC
TRBV5-1	.	TRBD1	TRBJ2-1	CASSLGDRDYNGQFF	TGCGCCAGCAGCTTGGGGGACAGGGACTACAATGGGCAGTTCTTC
TRBV28	few	.	TRBJ1-5	CASSKGQPQHF	TGTGCCAGCAGTAAAGGGCAGCCCCAGCATTTT
TRBV12-3/TRBV12-4	.	.	TRBJ2-3	CASNTQGQSTDTQYF	TGTGCCAGCAACACCCAGGGCCAAAGCACAGATACGCAGTATTTT
TRBV27	few	.	TRBJ2-7	CASCPGRGYNEQYF	TGTGCCAGCTGTCCGGGACGGGGGTACAATGAGCAGTACTTC
TRBV20-1	many	TRBD2	TRBJ2-1	CSAPSGGAYNEQFF	TGCAGTGCTCCAAGCGGGGGGGCCTACAATGAGCAGTTCTTC
TRBV7-2	.	TRBD1	TRBJ1-2	CASSLTHRGRDLYGYTF	TGTGCCAGCAGCTTAACCCACAGGGGGCGGGATCTCTATGGCTACACCTTC
TRBV5-5	many	.	TRBJ2-1	CASSLDMGGWNEQFF	TGTGCCAGCAGCTTGGATATGGGGGGCTGGAATGAGCAGTTCTTC
TRBV10-3	.	.	TRBJ2-1	CAISESQGGSNEQFF	TGTGCCATCAGTGAGTCACAGGGCGGGTCCAATGAGCAGTTCTTC
TRBV4-2	many	TRBD2	TRBJ2-1	CASSQDGSGGYNEQFF	TGTGCCAGCAGCCAAGATGGGAGCGGGGGATACAATGAGCAGTTCTTC
TRBV6-2/TRBV6-3	.	.	TRBJ2-3	CVSSQHRDVTDTQYF	TGTGTCAGCAGTCAACATCGGGATGTCACAGATACGCAGTATTTT
TRBV6-5	.	.	TRBJ1-3	CASRPTPGTGNTIYF	TGTGCCAGCAGACCCACCCCAGGGACTGGAAACACCATATATTTT
TRBV12-3/TRBV12-4	.	TRBD1	TRBJ2-1	CASSPGTGGFDEQFF	TGTGCCAGCAGCCCCGGGACAGGGGGCTTCGATGAGCAGTTCTTC
TRBV12-3/TRBV12-4	few	.	TRBJ1-2	CASSLGGRGGYTF	TGTGCCAGCAGTTTAGGGGGGCGGGGTGGCTACACCTTC
TRBV2	.	.	TRBJ2-5	CASSGGTYNEQYF	TGTGCCAGCAGTGGGGGGACCTACAATGAGCAGTACTTC
TRBV29-1	.	.	TRBJ1-2	CSGQDSNYGYTF	TGCAGCGGACAGGATAGCAACTATGGCTACACCTTC
TRBV6-5	few	.	TRBJ1-5	CASSYSGGQQPQHF	TGTGCCAGCAGTTACTCGGGGGGTCAACAGCCCCAGCATTTT
TRBV29-1	.	TRBD1	TRBJ1-2	CSVGQGNNYGYTF	TGCAGCGTTGGACAGGGGAATAACTATGGCTACACCTTC
TRBV30	.	.	TRBJ1-2	CAWSVRRAGLNYGYTF	TGTGCCTGGAGTGTTCGGCGGGCAGGCCTTAACTATGGCTACACCTTC
TRBV2	.	.	TRBJ1-2	CASLRGNGGYGYTF	TGTGCCAGCTTGCGGGGGAATGGGGGCTATGGCTACACCTTC
TRBV5-1	.	.	TRBJ2-1	CASSTPQLQEQFF	TGCGCCAGCAGCACCCCCCAACTACAAGAGCAGTTCTTC
TRBV15	.	.	TRBJ1-2	CATSRDLKVPDYGYTF	TGTGCCACCAGCAGAGATCTAAAGGTCCCTGACTATGGCTACACCTTC
TRBV7-8	few	TRBD2	TRBJ2-3	CASSLASSGGTDTQYF	TGTGCCAGCAGCTTAGCTTCTAGCGGGGGCACAGATACGCAGTATTTT
TRBV10-3	few	.	TRBJ1-2	CAISESAGAGGYTF	TGTGCCATCAGTGAGTCGGCAGGGGCGGGTGGCTACACCTTC
TRBV20-1	few	.	TRBJ1-5	CSASQGYSNQPQHF	TGCAGTGCCTCACAGGGTTATAGCAATCAGCCCCAGCATTTT
TRBV6-6	.	.	TRBJ2-1	CASSYSIGGADYNEQFF	TGTGCCAGCAGTTACTCGATTGGGGGGGCGGACTACAATGAGCAGTTCTTC
TRBV5-1	few	.	TRBJ1-1	CASSLAQTHTEAFF	TGCGCCAGCAGCTTGGCCCAGACCCACACTGAAGCTTTCTTT
TRBV20-1	.	.	TRBJ1-2	CSARDRTYGYTF	TGCAGTGCTAGAGACAGAACCTATGGCTACACCTTC
TRBV6-7	.	TRBD1	TRBJ2-3	CASTVGQGEADTQYF	TGTGCCAGCACGGTCGGGCAGGGGGAAGCAGATACGCAGTATTTT
TRBV12-3/TRBV12-4	.	.	TRBJ1-1	CASSIDMNTEAFF	TGTGCCAGCAGCATTGACATGAACACTGAAGCTTTCTTT
TRBV7-9	.	.	TRBJ2-1	CASSLSSTAEQFF	TGTGCCAGCAGCCTCTCTAGTACAGCGGAGCAGTTCTTC
TRBV2	.	.	TRBJ2-3	CASSDSAGRSADTQYF	TGTGCCAGCAGTGATAGCGCGGGGAGGAGCGCAGATACGCAGTATTTT
TRBV20-1	.	.	TRBJ2-7	CSGEPGSSYNEQYF	TGCAGTGGGGAGCCCGGTAGCTCCTACAATGAGCAGTACTTC
TRBV20-1	many	TRBD1	TRBJ1-2	CSASGQGGYGYTF	TGCAGTGCTAGCGGACAGGGTGGCTATGGCTACACCTTC
TRBV20-1	few	.	TRBJ1-2	CSARVDPPRLGYTF	TGCAGTGCTAGAGTGGATCCCCCGCGCCTTGGCTACACCTTC